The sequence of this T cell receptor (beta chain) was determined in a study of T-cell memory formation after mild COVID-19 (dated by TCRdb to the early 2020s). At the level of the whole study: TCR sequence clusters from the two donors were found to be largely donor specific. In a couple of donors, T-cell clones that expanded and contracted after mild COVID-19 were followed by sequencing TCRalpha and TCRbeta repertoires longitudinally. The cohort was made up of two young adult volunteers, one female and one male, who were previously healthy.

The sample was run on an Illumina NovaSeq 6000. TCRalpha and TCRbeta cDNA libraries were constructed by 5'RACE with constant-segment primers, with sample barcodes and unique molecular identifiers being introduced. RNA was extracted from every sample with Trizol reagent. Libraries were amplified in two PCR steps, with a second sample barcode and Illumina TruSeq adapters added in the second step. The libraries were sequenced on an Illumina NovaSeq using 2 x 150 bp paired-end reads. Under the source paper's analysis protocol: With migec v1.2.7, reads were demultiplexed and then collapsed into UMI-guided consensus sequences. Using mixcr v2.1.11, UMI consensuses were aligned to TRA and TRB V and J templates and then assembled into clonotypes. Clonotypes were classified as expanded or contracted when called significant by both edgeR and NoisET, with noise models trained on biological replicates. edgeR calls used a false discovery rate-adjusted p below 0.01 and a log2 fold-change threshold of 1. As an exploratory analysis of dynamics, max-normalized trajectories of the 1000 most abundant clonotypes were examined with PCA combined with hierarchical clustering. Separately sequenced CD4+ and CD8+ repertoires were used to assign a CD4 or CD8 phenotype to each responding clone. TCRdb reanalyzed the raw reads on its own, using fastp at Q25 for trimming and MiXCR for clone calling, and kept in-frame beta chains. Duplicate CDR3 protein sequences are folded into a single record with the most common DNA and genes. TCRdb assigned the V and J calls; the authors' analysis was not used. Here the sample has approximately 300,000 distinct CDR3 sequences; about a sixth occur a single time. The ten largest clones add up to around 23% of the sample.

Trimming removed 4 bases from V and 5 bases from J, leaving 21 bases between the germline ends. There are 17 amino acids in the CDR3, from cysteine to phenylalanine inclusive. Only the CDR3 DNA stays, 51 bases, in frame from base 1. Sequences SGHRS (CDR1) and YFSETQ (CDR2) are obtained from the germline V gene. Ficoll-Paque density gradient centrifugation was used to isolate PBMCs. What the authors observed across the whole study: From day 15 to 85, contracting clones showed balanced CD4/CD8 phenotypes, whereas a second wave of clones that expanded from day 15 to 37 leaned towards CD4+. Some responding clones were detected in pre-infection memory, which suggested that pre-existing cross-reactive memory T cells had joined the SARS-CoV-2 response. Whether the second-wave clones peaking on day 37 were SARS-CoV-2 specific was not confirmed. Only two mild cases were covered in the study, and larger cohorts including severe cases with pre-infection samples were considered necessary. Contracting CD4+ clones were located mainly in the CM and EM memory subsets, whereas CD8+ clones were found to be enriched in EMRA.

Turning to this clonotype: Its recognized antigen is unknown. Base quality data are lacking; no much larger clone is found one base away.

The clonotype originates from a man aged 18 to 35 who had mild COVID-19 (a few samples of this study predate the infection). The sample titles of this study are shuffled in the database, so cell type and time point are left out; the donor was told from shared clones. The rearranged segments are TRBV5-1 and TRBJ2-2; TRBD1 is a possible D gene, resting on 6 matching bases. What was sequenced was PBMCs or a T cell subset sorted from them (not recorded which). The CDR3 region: CASSPLMTGAGTGELFF. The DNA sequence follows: TGCGCCAGCAGCCCACTCATGACAGGTGCTGGAACCGGGGAGCTGTTTTTT.